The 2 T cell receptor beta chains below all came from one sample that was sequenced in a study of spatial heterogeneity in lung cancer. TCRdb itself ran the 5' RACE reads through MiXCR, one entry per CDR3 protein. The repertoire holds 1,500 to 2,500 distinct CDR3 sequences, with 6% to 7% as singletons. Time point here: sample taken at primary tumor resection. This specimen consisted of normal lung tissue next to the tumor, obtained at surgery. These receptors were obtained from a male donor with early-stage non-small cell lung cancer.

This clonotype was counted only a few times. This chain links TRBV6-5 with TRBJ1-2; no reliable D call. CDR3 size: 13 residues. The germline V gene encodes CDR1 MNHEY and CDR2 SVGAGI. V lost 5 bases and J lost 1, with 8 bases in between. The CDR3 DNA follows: TGTGCCAGCAGTCGGAGTTATAACTATGGCTACACCTTC. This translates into CASSRSYNYGYTF.

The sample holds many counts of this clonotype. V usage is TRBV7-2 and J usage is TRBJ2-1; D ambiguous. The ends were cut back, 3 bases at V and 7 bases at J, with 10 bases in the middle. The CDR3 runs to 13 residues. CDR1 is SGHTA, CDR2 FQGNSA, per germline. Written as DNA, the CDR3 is TGTGCCAGCAGCTTTGGGGTCGGGAATGAGCAGTTCTTC. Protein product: CASSFGVGNEQFF.